This T cell receptor beta chain was found in a study of blood T cell repertoires in COVID-19. Study-wide background: From T cells, B-cell-depleted T cells, or PBMCs came the material, which was cDNA or gDNA.

This table comes from immunoSEQ multiplex PCR, and its TCRdb copy is limited to in-frame clones, with some not included. The data hold around 260,000 clones, with about 87% observed a single time. Sequenced sample: peripheral blood. The receptor was isolated from a woman aged 45 to 65 with acute or convalescent COVID-19.

CDR3 in amino acids: CASGPGGFESNQPQHF. In DNA form, the CDR3 reads TGTGCCAGCGGGCCAGGGGGTTTTGAGAGCAATCAGCCCCAGCATTTT. This sequence joins TRBV27 and TRBJ1-5; 7 nucleotides match TRBD1. This CDR3 contains 16 residues. The junction had 11 bases not matched to a gene; V was cut back by 8 bases and J by 1 base. Germline CDR1 and CDR2: MNHEY and SMNVEV (reference sequence).